Listed here are 32 T cell receptor beta chains from one sample, sequenced in a study of T cell clonality in common variable immunodeficiency. Generated by immunoSEQ multiplex PCR, the TCRdb table keeps only in-frame clones and is missing some. This repertoire lists tens of thousands of clones without singletons; approximately 6.2% sits in the top ten. Material for sequencing was peripheral blood mononuclear cells. Receptor source: a person between 18 and 70 years old in good health.

This clone was detected ten times or more. The read falls 3 residues short of the CDR3 end, and the missing part is taken from the germline J gene. The rearrangement uses TRBV5-1 and TRBJ2-2, with D maybe TRBD2 (5 bases). This CDR3 spans 16 amino acids. Germline V gives CDR1 SGHRS, CDR2 YFSETQ. CDR3 sequence: CASSLVGGTTNEKLFF. The sequenced CDR3 bases are TGCGCCAGCAGCTTGGTCGGAGGTACAACTAATGAAAAG.

With regard to this clone: The read terminates 3 residues before the CDR3 end, so the remaining end is supplied by the germline J gene. The chain joins TRBV30 to TRBJ2-5; 8 bases are a match to TRBD1. This CDR3 has 15 amino acids. Germline V gene sequence: CDR1 GTSNPN, CDR2 SVGIG (reference sequence). The part of the CDR3 DNA that was read is TGTGCCTGGAGTGTACGGCAGGGGGCTATCAGTACC. This gives the protein CAWSVRQGAIST. The full CDR3 reads CAWSVRQGAISTQYF.

This clone was seen more than once but under ten times. The read comes to an end 3 residues before the CDR3 does, leaving the germline J gene to fill in the end. This chain connects TRBV13 to TRBJ2-3; 10 positions match TRBD1. In germline, CDR1 is PRHDT, CDR2 FYEKMQ (reference sequence). CDR3 length: 16 amino acids. The sequenced part of the CDR3 DNA is TGTGCCAGCAGCTATCAGACAGGGGGCTCCCAAGAGACG. Translation: CASSYQTGGSQET. The whole CDR3 protein is CASSYQTGGSQETQYF.

Many counts were recorded for this clone. Relative to the germline gene, one junction end is altered; a read error may explain this. The read terminates 3 residues ahead of where the CDR3 ends, so the germline J gene completes it. The V gene is TRBV4-2, the J gene TRBJ2-4; the D gene is possibly TRBD1 (6 bases). In germline, CDR1 is LGHNA, CDR2 YNFKEQ. This CDR3 comprises 16 residues. This CDR3 is CASSQDQGLAKNIQYF. CDR3 bases read: TGCGCCAGCAGCCAAGACCAGGGGCTAGCCAAAAACATT.

In its sample, this clone was seen many times. The CDR3 is cut off 3 residues early in the read; its end comes from the germline J gene. The chain combines TRBV18 with TRBJ2-5, with 7 bases aligning to TRBD1. Trimming cost V 2 bases and J 3 bases; bases outside gene matches: 3. Germline-derived CDR1 and CDR2 are KGHSH and LQKENI. This CDR3 contains 14 residues. Partial CDR3 DNA: TGTGCCAGCTCACCAGTCGGACAGGAAGAGACC. It encodes CASSPVGQEET. The whole CDR3 protein is CASSPVGQEETQYF.

In this sample, this clone turned up many times. The read is 3 residues too short to cover the CDR3 end, so that end is filled in from the germline J gene. The chain is built from TRBV7-2 and TRBJ2-7; TRBD1 matches 7 bases. V lost 6 bases and J lost 2; bases outside the gene matches: 7. Germline V gene sequence: CDR1 SGHTA, CDR2 FQGNSA. This CDR3 comprises 14 residues. CDR3 amino acids: CASRRQGEAYEQYF. The CDR3 DNA, read in part, is TGTGCCAGCAGGAGGCAGGGGGAAGCCTACGAG.

This clone was counted ten times or more. Coverage ceases 3 residues before the CDR3 finishes, and the germline J gene fills in the end. V usage is TRBV6-2 or TRBV6-3 and J usage is TRBJ2-5; D may be TRBD2 (6 bases). Germline V gives CDR1 MNHEY, CDR2 SVGEGT. This CDR3 contains 17 residues. V lost 1 base and J lost 5, with 20 bases in between. The CDR3 region is CASSYYRPPEGRETQYF. Incomplete CDR3 DNA: TGTGCCAGCAGTTACTACCGGCCCCCAGAGGGGAGGGAGACC.

This clone has at least ten counts. The read is 3 residues too short to cover the CDR3 end, so that end is filled in from the germline J gene. The chain combines TRBV4-2 with TRBJ2-1; 9 bases are shared with TRBD2. This CDR3 is 16 amino acids long. V lost 0 bases to trimming and J lost 8 bases; unmatched junction nucleotides: 8. Germline-derived CDR1 and CDR2 are LGHNA and YNFKEQ. CDR3 protein: CASSQDRAGGPDEQFF. The CDR3 DNA, read in part, is TGTGCCAGCAGCCAAGATCGGGCGGGGGGGCCAGATGAG.

A note on this clone: Read sequence stops 3 residues before the CDR3 end, and the germline J gene provides the missing end. This chain connects TRBV11-2 to TRBJ2-3; TRBD1 aligns across 12 bases. The CDR3 runs to 15 residues. In germline, CDR1 is SGHAT, CDR2 FQNNGV. CDR3 sequence: CASSPGTGGGETQYF. The part of the CDR3 DNA that was read is TGTGCCAGCAGTCCCGGGACAGGGGGCGGCGAGACG.

Ten or more counts support this clone. The read terminates 3 residues before the CDR3 end, so the remaining end is supplied by the germline J gene. The rearrangement uses TRBV12-3 or TRBV12-4 and TRBJ2-7, with D tentatively TRBD2 (6 bases). The CDR3 totals 14 residues. V lost 4 bases and J 1 base, leaving 11 bases between the germline ends. The CDR3 DNA, read in part, is TGTGCCAGCAGTTCCCGGGGGAGGTCCTACGAG. Protein sequence: CASSSRGRSYE. The whole CDR3 reads CASSSRGRSYEQYF.

This clone was counted many times. The sequence runs out 3 residues before the end of the CDR3; the remainder is reconstructed from the germline J gene. The chain uses TRBV19 and TRBJ1-5, with TRBD1 matching 10 bases. CDR1 is LNHDA, CDR2 SQIVND, per germline (reference sequence). Trimming removed 5 bases from V and 3 bases from J; junction bases left unmatched: 4. CDR3 length: 15 residues. CDR3 in amino acids: CASSLTGGPNQPQHF. The part of the CDR3 DNA that was read is TGTGCCAGTAGTCTGACAGGGGGCCCCAATCAGCCC.

This clone was counted ten times or more. The missing CDR3 end, 3 residues past where the read stops, is filled in from the germline J gene. The chain recombines TRBV20-1 with TRBJ1-2; 7 nucleotides match TRBD1. This CDR3 has 14 amino acids. Germline V lookup: CDR1 DFQATT, CDR2 SNEGSKA (reference sequence). The junction had 8 bases not matched to a gene; V was cut back by 5 bases and J by 2 bases. CDR3 DNA (partial): TGCAGTGCTGACCTGACAGGGACGAACTATGGC. It is translated as CSADLTGTNYG. The whole CDR3 sequence reads CSADLTGTNYGYTF.

This clone was counted at least ten times. The read stops 3 residues short of the end of the CDR3; the missing end is completed from the germline J gene. This chain uses TRBV14 with TRBJ2-5, with a weak D call TRBD1 (6 bases). CDR1 SGHDN and CDR2 FVKESK come from the germline V gene. The CDR3 sequence is 14 residues long. The germline V and J ends were trimmed by 3 bases and 5 bases, with 13 bases remaining between them. CDR3 sequence reads: CASSQSQGRETQYF. CDR3 DNA, as far as it was read: TGTGCCAGCAGCCAGTCGCAGGGGCGGGAGACC.

With regard to this clone: The read falls 3 residues short of the CDR3 end, and the missing part is taken from the germline J gene. V and J are TRBV6-4 and TRBJ2-1, with 13 positions matching TRBD2. The V and J ends lost 5 bases and 6 bases, in that order; junction bases with no gene match: 1. The CDR3 loop spans 14 amino acids. Germline loops: CDR1 MRHNA, CDR2 SNTAGT. The part of the CDR3 DNA that was read is TGTGCCAGCAGTACTAGCGGGGGGGCCAATGAG. As protein: CASSTSGGANE. The whole CDR3 is CASSTSGGANEQFF.

This clone was found many times. At one of its ends the junction is not consistent with the germline gene, which may arise from a read error. The CDR3 end is not reached by the read, which stops 3 residues before it; the germline J gene fills it in. The rearrangement joins TRBV30 to TRBJ2-2, with D possibly being TRBD2 (6 bases). Germline loops: CDR1 GTSNPN, CDR2 SVGIG (reference sequence). The CDR3 sequence is 13 residues long. CDR3 DNA (partial): TGTGCCTGGGTAGTTAGCCCGGGCGGGAAG. Residues: CAWVVSPGGK. The entire CDR3 is CAWVVSPGGKLFF.

This clone came up many times. Sequencing ends 3 residues short of the CDR3 end; the germline J gene provides the rest. This chain connects TRBV6-2 or TRBV6-3 to TRBJ1-5, with TRBD1 matching over 7 bases. Germline assignment: CDR1 MNHEY and CDR2 SVGEGT. Trimming cost V 2 bases and J 0 bases; bases outside gene matches: 4. The CDR3 totals 16 residues. The DNA read from the CDR3 is TGTGCCAGCAGTTACGACAGGGCGCGTAGCAATCAGCCC. This translates into CASSYDRARSNQP. The entire CDR3 protein reads CASSYDRARSNQPQHF.

This clone occurred many times. The read stops 3 residues short of the end of the CDR3; the missing end is completed from the germline J gene. V is TRBV19 and J is TRBJ2-2; a possible D gene is TRBD2 (7 bases). The germline V and J ends were trimmed by 6 bases and 4 bases, with 30 bases remaining between them. Germline V lookup: CDR1 LNHDA, CDR2 SQIVND (reference sequence). The CDR3 length is 20 residues. The CDR3 loop is CASSRMLTGRAGSPTGELFF. CDR3 DNA, as far as it was read: TGTGCCAGTAGCCGAATGCTTACAGGGAGGGCCGGAAGCCCCACCGGGGAG.

This clone was seen repeatedly, ten times or more. With the read ending 3 residues before the CDR3 end, the germline J gene is used to fill in that end. The chain is built from TRBV5-1 and TRBJ1-2; D unresolved. The CDR3 runs to 14 residues. Germline CDR1 reads SGHRS; CDR2 reads YFSETQ. V was pared by 4 bases and J by 1 base, with 11 bases between. CDR3 sequence: CASSPRTYNYGYTF. The covered CDR3 bases are TGCGCCAGCAGCCCACGCACCTATAACTATGGC.

This clone was counted ten times or more. The CDR3 goes on 3 residues after the read ends, and that part is filled in from the germline J gene. The chain joins TRBV4-2 to TRBJ2-3; 7 nucleotides line up with TRBD2. CDR3 length: 16 residues. Trimming cost V 0 bases and J 4 bases; bases outside gene matches: 7. From germline, CDR1 is LGHNA and CDR2 YNFKEQ. The part of the CDR3 DNA that was read is TGTGCCAGCAGCCAAGAAAAGGCGGGGGTAGCAGATACG. Translating gives CASSQEKAGVADT. The full CDR3 sequence reads CASSQEKAGVADTQYF.

In its sample, this clone was seen many times. The read ends 3 residues shy of where the CDR3 ends; the end is completed using the germline J gene. This chain links TRBV30 with TRBJ1-1; 7 bases are shared with TRBD1. The V gene end was trimmed by 4 bases and the J gene end by 0 bases; junction bases not matched to a gene: 8. Per the germline V gene, CDR1 is GTSNPN and CDR2 is SVGIG (reference sequence). The length of the CDR3 is 15 residues. The CDR3 sequence is CAWTRQGILNTEAFF. Partial CDR3 DNA: TGTGCCTGGACTAGACAGGGAATTTTGAACACTGAA.

This clone turned up a few times. Read coverage stops 3 residues before the CDR3 terminus; the germline J gene supplies the remainder. The chain is built from TRBV2 and TRBJ1-1; D not resolved. Trimming took 8 bases from V and 0 from J, leaving 16 bases between them. This CDR3 contains 15 residues. Germline loops: CDR1 SNHLY, CDR2 FYNNEI. The CDR3 is CASSLEGRMNTEAFF. Partial CDR3 DNA: TGTGCCAGCTCCTTAGAGGGCCGAATGAACACTGAA.

This clone was counted at least ten times. The CDR3 is cut off 3 residues early in the read; its end comes from the germline J gene. V usage is TRBV2 and J usage is TRBJ2-5; TRBD2 might be the D (5 bases). This CDR3 is 14 amino acids long. Between the trimmed V and J ends, which lost 5 bases and 4 bases, there was a span of 14 bases. The germline V gene encodes CDR1 SNHLY and CDR2 FYNNEI. The CDR3 bases that were read are TGTGCCAGCAGTTTACGTACTAGTGGAGAGACC. This sequence encodes CASSLRTSGET. The full CDR3 protein reads CASSLRTSGETQYF.

There are many counts of this clone. The sequenced fragment ends 3 residues before the CDR3 boundary, so the rest is inferred from the germline J gene. The chain links TRBV10-3 to TRBJ2-3; 7 bases map to TRBD1. The CDR3 has 15 amino acids. Germline V gene sequence: CDR1 ENHRY, CDR2 SYGVKD. The sequenced part of the CDR3 DNA is TGTGCCATCATTTTGGAACAGGGGAGCAATCAGCCG. Its translation: CAIILEQGSNQP. The whole CDR3 sequence reads CAIILEQGSNQPQYF.

This clone was observed at least ten times. Read sequence stops 3 residues before the CDR3 end, and the germline J gene provides the missing end. The V call is TRBV29-1, the J call TRBJ2-5, with 10 bases lining up with TRBD2. Germline CDR1 and CDR2: SQVTM and ANQGSEA. The V gene end was trimmed by 4 bases and the J gene end by 5 bases; junction bases not matched to a gene: 10. This CDR3 is 15 amino acids long. This CDR3 reads CSVVGSGGALETQYF. CDR3 bases read: TGCAGCGTTGTGGGGAGCGGGGGGGCGCTGGAGACC.

This clone showed up many times. Read data end 3 residues before the CDR3 end; the end is taken from the germline J gene. V gene TRBV2 combines with J gene TRBJ1-2, with 12 bases lining up with TRBD1. CDR1 and CDR2 from the germline V gene are SNHLY and FYNNEI. The CDR3 has 15 amino acids. This CDR3 reads CASSEHGTGGRGYTF. CDR3 bases read: TGTGCCAGCAGTGAGCACGGGACAGGGGGCCGGGGC.

In its sample, this clone was seen many times. The read finishes 3 residues shy of the CDR3 end, and the germline J gene is used to complete it. The V call is TRBV30, the J call TRBJ1-1; perhaps TRBD1 as D (6 bases). The CDR3 is made up of 13 amino acids. V shed 3 bases and J shed 1 base, with 9 bases lying between them. Germline-derived CDR1 and CDR2 are GTSNPN and SVGIG (reference sequence). The DNA read from the CDR3 is TGTGCCTGGAGCACAGGGAAGAACACTGAA. Translated, it gives CAWSTGKNTE. The CDR3 in its entirety is CAWSTGKNTEAFF. Combining the CDR3 with reference TRBV30 and TRBJ1-1 gives the whole variable domain SQTIHQWPATLVQPVGSPLSLECTVEGTSNPNLYWYRQAAGRGLQLLFYSVGIGQISSEVPQNLSASRPQDRQFILSSKKLLLSDSGFYLCAWSTGKNTEAFFGQGTRLTVV.

This clone was seen many times. The read terminates 3 residues before the CDR3 end, so the remaining end is supplied by the germline J gene. The J gene is TRBJ1-6, the V gene TRBV4-1; a weak D match, TRBD1 (5 bases). V gave up 0 bases and J gave up 7 bases, with 10 bases separating them. The germline gives CDR1 MGHRA, CDR2 YSYEKL. The CDR3 spans 15 residues. CDR3 region: CASSQEGLGNSPLHF. Partial CDR3 DNA: TGCGCCAGCAGCCAAGAGGGACTAGGCAATTCACCC.

This clone was seen at least ten times. Read sequence stops 3 residues before the CDR3 end, and the germline J gene provides the missing end. The chain carries TRBV10-1 and TRBJ2-7; D gene uncertain. V shed 3 bases and J shed 6 bases, with 12 bases lying between them. CDR1 is WNHNN, CDR2 SYGVQD, per germline (reference sequence). The CDR3 contains 13 residues. This chain's CDR3 is CASSDSVGAEQYF. Partial CDR3 DNA: TGCGCCAGCAGTGATTCTGTCGGTGCCGAG.

In this sample, this clone turned up many times. Coverage ceases 3 residues before the CDR3 finishes, and the germline J gene fills in the end. The chain carries TRBV30 and TRBJ1-2; 8 bases map to TRBD1. Germline V CDR1 and CDR2: GTSNPN, SVGIG (reference sequence). V gave up 0 bases and J gave up 3 bases; unmatched junction bases: 3. CDR3 length: 14 residues. The chain's CDR3 is CAWSVHRGDYGYTF. CDR3 DNA, as far as it was read: TGTGCCTGGAGTGTACACAGGGGGGACTATGGC.

This clone was counted at least ten times. The sequenced CDR3 bases are TGTGCCAGCAGAAGATCGGGGGAAGAGACC. Translation gives CASRRSGEET. The whole CDR3 sequence reads CASRRSGEETQYF. The J gene is TRBJ2-5, the V gene TRBV2, with D possibly matching TRBD2 (6 bases). Read coverage stops 3 residues before the CDR3 terminus; the germline J gene supplies the remainder. V was pared by 6 bases and J by 3 bases, with 11 bases between. Germline-derived CDR1 and CDR2 are SNHLY and FYNNEI. This CDR3 has 13 amino acids.

This clone was observed many times. Coverage ceases 3 residues before the CDR3 finishes, and the germline J gene fills in the end. V and J are TRBV5-6 and TRBJ1-1; D gene unclear. CDR3 length: 15 amino acids. Germline V gene lookup returns CDR1 SGHDT and CDR2 YYEEEE. Trimming left V 1 base short and J 0 bases short, with 10 bases between. The CDR3 sequence: CASSLSSLLNTEAFF. Partial CDR3 DNA: TGTGCCAGCAGCTTGTCGAGCCTTTTGAACACTGAA.

This clone has ten or more counts. The sequenced CDR3 bases are TGTGCCCGAAGACCTCCTTGGGACAGGGGGCGCAATGAG. This codes for CARRPPWDRGRNE. The complete CDR3 sequence is CARRPPWDRGRNEQFF. The chain carries TRBV30 and TRBJ2-1; 12 bases agree with TRBD1. The CDR3 end lies 3 residues beyond the end of the read and is filled in from the germline J gene. This CDR3 spans 16 amino acids. Germline lookup yields CDR1 GTSNPN and CDR2 SVGIG (reference sequence). Losses at the gene ends were 8 bases for V and 6 bases for J; bases not matched to a gene: 14.